This T cell receptor (beta chain) was documented in a study of T cells in Graves' hyperthyroidism and ophthalmopathy. Study results and limitations: Blood shared most expanded thyroid clonotypes above 0.001.

Looked up from germline, CDR1 is SQVTM and CDR2 is ANQGSEA. The V gene end was trimmed by 6 bases and the J gene end by 7 bases; junction bases not matched to a gene: 8. This CDR3 spans 12 amino acids. Amplification yielded TCR beta CDR3 regions, with RNA transcripts as the source. A set of HTBI primers served as the primers for a first-round RT-PCR of the TCR CDR3. TCRdb independently ran MiXCR on the multiplex PCR reads; one entry per CDR3 protein. The data show around 660,000 distinct CDR3 sequences, less than 45% seen once. Note on this clonotype: The antigen is unknown.

This rearrangement joins TRBV29-1 to TRBJ1-1; 7 bases agree with TRBD1. This TCR came from an adult man with Graves' disease, either hyperthyroidism or ophthalmopathy (not recorded which). The sequenced sample was peripheral blood or thyroid tissue (not recorded which). The CDR3 nucleotides read TGCAGCGTCGTGGCAGGGGGAGGTGAAGCTTTCTTT. This codes for CSVVAGGGEAFF. Full variable domain (remainder filled in from reference TRBV29-1 and TRBJ1-1): SAVISQKPSRDICQRGTSLTIQCQVDSQVTMMFWYRQQPGQSLTLIATANQGSEATYESGFVIDKFPISRPNLTFSTLTVSNMSPEDSSIYLCSVVAGGGEAFFGQGTRLTVV.